This is a list of T cell receptor beta chains from one sample in a study of T cell changes during pregnancy in multiple sclerosis. The method was immunoSEQ multiplex PCR; TCRdb's version includes in-frame clones alone and lacks a portion of them. The sample shows about 70,000 clones, approximately 92% of them seen only once. The sample consisted of CD8+ T cells from peripheral blood mononuclear cells, taken in the third trimester of pregnancy. These receptors all stem from a female donor in good health, enrolled as a control in a pregnancy study. The CDR3 runs from the conserved cysteine through the conserved F or W. D genes are given only for firm matches. Clone size appears in some rows only: once, few, many, or a class for an expanded clone.

d_gene | abundance | j_gene | v_gene | CDR3nt | CDR3aa
NA | NA | TRBJ2-2 | TRBV15 | TGTGCCACCAGCAGAGATAAGAACTTACGGGGAGGGAACACCGGGGAGCTGTTTTTT | CATSRDKNLRGGNTGELFF
TRBD1 | NA | TRBJ1-6 | TRBV11-2 | TGTGCCAGCAGCCTCGACAGGGCCTCCTATAATTCACCCCTCCACTTT | CASSLDRASYNSPLHF
TRBD1 | NA | TRBJ1-2 | TRBV5-1 | TGCGCCAGCAGGCTGGACAGGGACCTCCTAGGCTACACCTTC | CASRLDRDLLGYTF
NA | once | TRBJ2-5 | TRBV9 | TGTGCCAGCAGCACCTTGCCGGACAGCAAAGAGACCCAGTACTTC | CASSTLPDSKETQYF
NA | NA | TRBJ2-7 | TRBV29-1 | TGCAGCGTTGAGGGGGACTCCAACTCCTACGAGCAGTACTTC | CSVEGDSNSYEQYF
TRBD2 | NA | TRBJ2-5 | TRBV4-1 | TGCGCCAGCAGCCAAGATCGAGCGGGGGGCACAGAGACCCAGTACTTC | CASSQDRAGGTETQYF
NA | NA | TRBJ1-1 | TRBV29-1 | TGCAGCTTCTGGACAGCGAACACTGAAGCTTTCTTT | CSFWTANTEAFF
NA | NA | TRBJ1-1 | TRBV6-5 | TGTGCCAGCAGTTTCCACGGGGAAATCGGTGAAGCTTTCTTT | CASSFHGEIGEAFF
TRBD2 | once | TRBJ2-5 | TRBV4-3 | TGCGCCAGCAGCTATAGCGGGGAACAAGAGACCCAGTACTTC | CASSYSGEQETQYF
TRBD2 | NA | TRBJ2-7 | TRBV4-3 | TGCGCCAGCAGCCAACGACTGGGCGGGGGATACAACGAGCAGTACTTC | CASSQRLGGGYNEQYF
TRBD2 | few | TRBJ2-2 | TRBV6-4 | TGTGCCAGCAGTGTTAGCGGGGGGAACACCGGGGAGCTGTTTTTT | CASSVSGGNTGELFF
NA | NA | TRBJ2-7 | TRBV7-3 | TGTGCCAGCAGCTTAGGGGCATCCTACGAGCAGTACTTC | CASSLGASYEQYF
TRBD1 | once | TRBJ1-1 | TRBV19 | TGTGCCAGTAGGACAGGGAATTCGATGAACACTGAAGCTTTCTTT | CASRTGNSMNTEAFF
NA | once | TRBJ1-1 | TRBV7-2 | TGTGCCAGCAGCCCGGGGGGGGGTATGGCTGAAGCTTTCTTT | CASSPGGGMAEAFF
NA | NA | TRBJ2-2 | TRBV19 | TGTGCCAGTACCCTGGCGAGGGATGCGTACACCGGGGAGCTGTTTTTT | CASTLARDAYTGELFF
TRBD1 | NA | TRBJ1-6 | TRBV7-2 | TGTGCCAGCAGCTCCAAGGGACAGGGGGCTTCCTATAATTCACCCCTCCACTTT | CASSSKGQGASYNSPLHF
TRBD2 | NA | TRBJ2-3 | TRBV6-5 | TGTGCCAGCAGTTATGGGACTAGCGGGGGCACAGATACGCAGTATTTT | CASSYGTSGGTDTQYF
NA | NA | TRBJ1-2 | TRBV4-3 | TGCGCCAGCAGCCAAGATGGAACAGGGAGCGGTGGCTACACCTTC | CASSQDGTGSGGYTF
TRBD2 | NA | TRBJ2-3 | TRBV2 | TGTGCCAGCAGGGCAATCCGGGGGGGCACAGATACGCAGTATTTT | CASRAIRGGTDTQYF
TRBD1 | NA | TRBJ1-3 | TRBV6-1 | TGTGCCAGCCATCGACAGGGCTCTGGAAACACCATATATTTT | CASHRQGSGNTIYF
NA | NA | TRBJ2-3 | TRBV30 | TGTGCCTGGAGTGAAGGGAGTACGGGGTTCACAGATACGCAGTATTTT | CAWSEGSTGFTDTQYF
TRBD1 | NA | TRBJ1-2 | TRBV11-2 | TGTGCCAGCAGGACAGGGGCGAACTATGGCTACACCTTC | CASRTGANYGYTF
NA | NA | TRBJ1-5 | TRBV4-1 | TGCGCCAGCAGCCAAGCCCTAGGAGGGAATCAGCCCCAGCATTTT | CASSQALGGNQPQHF
NA | NA | TRBJ1-6 | TRBV7-2 | TGTGCCAGCAGCTTGGGGGGAAGTTCACCCCTCCACTTT | CASSLGGSSPLHF
NA | NA | TRBJ2-7 | TRBV6-1 | TGTGCCAGCAGGAGCCCCGTTTCCTACGAGCAGTACTTC | CASRSPVSYEQYF
TRBD1 | NA | TRBJ2-5 | TRBV7-2 | TGTGCCAGCAGCTTAATGTCTAGGACAGGGATTTTAGAGACCCAGTACTTC | CASSLMSRTGILETQYF
TRBD2 | NA | TRBJ2-1 | TRBV4-2 | TGTGCCAGCAGCCCACTAGCGGGGGGCCCCGATGAGCAGTTCTTC | CASSPLAGGPDEQFF
NA | few | TRBJ1-4 | TRBV5-6 | TGTGCCAGCAGCTTAGGGGAACAAGAAAAACTGTTTTTT | CASSLGEQEKLFF
NA | NA | TRBJ1-2 | TRBV27 | TGTGCCAGCAGTTTTGGGGGGGGATATGGCTACACCTTC | CASSFGGGYGYTF
TRBD1 | NA | TRBJ2-7 | TRBV30 | TGTGCCTGGAGTGTAGGGACAGGGACCTCCTACGAGCAGTACTTC | CAWSVGTGTSYEQYF
NA | once | TRBJ2-1 | TRBV7-9 | TGTGCCAGCAGCCCCGGGTCCCCCTCGCATGAGCAGTTCTTC | CASSPGSPSHEQFF
TRBD1 | NA | TRBJ2-7 | TRBV29-1 | TGCAGCTCCCGGGACAGGCTCAACTCTTCCTACGAGCAGTACTTC | CSSRDRLNSSYEQYF